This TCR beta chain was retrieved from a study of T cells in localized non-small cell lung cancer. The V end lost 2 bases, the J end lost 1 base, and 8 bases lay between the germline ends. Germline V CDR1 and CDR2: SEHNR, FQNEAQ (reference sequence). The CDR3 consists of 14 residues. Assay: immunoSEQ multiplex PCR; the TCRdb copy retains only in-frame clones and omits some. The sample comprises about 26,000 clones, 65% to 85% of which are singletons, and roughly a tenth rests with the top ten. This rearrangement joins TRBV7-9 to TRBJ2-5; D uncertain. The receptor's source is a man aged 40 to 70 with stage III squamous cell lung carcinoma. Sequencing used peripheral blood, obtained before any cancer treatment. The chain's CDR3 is CASSLLGPQETQYF. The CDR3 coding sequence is TGTGCCAGCAGCTTATTGGGCCCCCAAGAGACCCAGTACTTC.